This T cell receptor beta chain stems from a study of T cell responses to AZD1222 COVID-19 vaccine. Study-level results: Repertoires were collected only later (after the peak T cell response had occurred).

Assay used: immunoSEQ multiplex PCR; TCRdb lists only in-frame clones, some missing. The sample includes roughly 180,000 clones, around 90% of them seen just once. This clone showed up just once. Its target is unknown. The TCR originated in an adult who received the AZD1222 COVID-19 vaccine. The sample in question was peripheral blood, obtained 28 days after the second AZD1222 dose.

The CDR3 DNA reads TGTGCCAGCAGCTTAGGGTATAACAGGGGTCAGCCCCAGCATTTT. Its translation: CASSLGYNRGQPQHF. The V and J genes are TRBV7-2 and TRBJ1-5; TRBD1 matches at 7 bases. The junction had 6 bases not matched to a gene; V was cut back by 1 base and J by 6 bases. The CDR3 has 15 amino acids. Per germline, CDR1 SGHTA and CDR2 FQGNSA.